This is a list of T cell receptor beta chains from one sample in a study of T cells in Graves' hyperthyroidism and ophthalmopathy. TCRdb re-called the multiplex PCR reads with MiXCR, one entry per CDR3 protein. The repertoire holds roughly 640,000 distinct CDR3 sequences, with 16% as singletons. Sequences were obtained from blood. These receptors originate from a woman in her 40s with Graves' ophthalmopathy. Both conserved end residues are part of each CDR3. Each record gives: V gene, J gene, clone size, D gene, CDR3 protein, CDR3 DNA. D genes are given only for firm matches. Where a row states a size, it is once, few, many or the class of an expanded clone; other rows omit it.

V: TRBV7-2; J: TRBJ1-1; size: many; D: .; CDR3: CASSRQLNTEAFF; DNA: TGTGCCAGCAGCCGACAGCTGAACACTGAAGCTTTCTTT
V: TRBV27; J: TRBJ2-1; size: many; D: TRBD2; CDR3: CASSLQTPFVAGVSYNEQFF; DNA: TGTGCCAGCAGTTTACAGACCCCGTTTGTAGCGGGAGTCTCCTACAATGAGCAGTTCTTC
V: TRBV27; J: TRBJ2-7; size: few; D: .; CDR3: CASSSTGAGYFEQYF; DNA: TGTGCCAGCAGTTCGACCGGGGCAGGTTATTTCGAGCAGTACTTC
V: TRBV18; J: TRBJ2-1; size: many; D: TRBD1; CDR3: CASSPLDRGLTGEQFF; DNA: TGTGCCAGCTCACCGTTGGACAGGGGCCTTACGGGTGAGCAGTTCTTC
V: TRBV20-1; J: TRBJ2-3; size: .; D: TRBD2; CDR3: CSVHPGLAGGTDTQYF; DNA: TGCAGTGTTCATCCGGGACTAGCGGGGGGAACAGATACGCAGTATTTT
V: TRBV12-3/TRBV12-4; J: TRBJ2-7; size: .; D: TRBD1; CDR3: CASSLQGAHYEQYF; DNA: TGTGCCAGCAGCTTACAGGGGGCGCACTACGAGCAGTACTTC
V: TRBV4-1; J: TRBJ2-4; size: few; D: .; CDR3: CASSQERMGLIQYF; DNA: TGCGCCAGCAGCCAAGAACGGATGGGACTGATTCAGTACTTC
V: TRBV6-2/TRBV6-3; J: TRBJ1-5; size: many; D: TRBD1; CDR3: CASTSTGVHNQPQHF; DNA: TGTGCCAGCACCTCGACAGGGGTCCACAATCAGCCCCAGCATTTT
V: TRBV7-9; J: TRBJ2-1; size: many; D: .; CDR3: CASSLPGVRNNEQFF; DNA: TGTGCCAGCAGCTTACCGGGAGTGAGGAACAATGAGCAGTTCTTC
V: TRBV4-2; J: TRBJ2-1; size: .; D: TRBD1; CDR3: CASSQERDSPGEQFF; DNA: TGTGCCAGCAGCCAAGAGAGGGACAGCCCGGGTGAGCAGTTCTTC
V: TRBV5-8; J: TRBJ1-1; size: .; D: TRBD1; CDR3: CASSTGTAILNTEAFF; DNA: TGTGCCAGCAGCACTGGGACAGCGATCCTGAACACTGAAGCTTTCTTT
V: TRBV28; J: TRBJ1-1; size: many; D: .; CDR3: CASNTPMGGNSEAFF; DNA: TGTGCCAGCAATACCCCCATGGGGGGGAACAGTGAAGCTTTCTTT
V: TRBV19; J: TRBJ2-5; size: .; D: TRBD2; CDR3: CASTSLAGVSETQYF; DNA: TGTGCCAGTACTTCACTAGCGGGAGTATCAGAGACCCAGTACTTC